This TCR beta chain was captured in a study of shared clonotypes between healthy human individuals. Measured with immunoSEQ multiplex PCR; TCRdb has only the in-frame clones, and not every one. The sample gives hundreds of thousands of clones, around 96% of which show up once; 0.11% is in the top ten. This CDR3 has 13 residues. Germline assignment: CDR1 MNHEY and CDR2 SMNVEV (reference sequence). V gave up 4 bases and J gave up 0 bases, with 6 bases separating them. As defined, naive CD8 cells were CD45RO-negative and positively selected for CCR7, with terminally differentiated effector memory CD45RA+ cells excluded.

The rearrangement links TRBV27 to TRBJ1-1; D call uncertain. This TCR was recovered from a woman in her thirties in good health. Sample: naive CD8+ T cells sorted from blood. The CDR3 is CASSYGLNTEAFF. The CDR3 nucleotides read TGTGCCAGCAGTTACGGATTGAACACTGAAGCTTTCTTT.